This T cell receptor beta chain stems from a study of CD8+ T cells in alopecia areata (dated by TCRdb to the late 2010s). Regarding the complete study: Treated patients were enrolled in an open-label pilot trial of oral tofacitinib, 5 to 10 mg twice daily, for moderate-to-severe alopecia areata. Patients received tofacitinib for 6 to 18 months and were then followed off drug for 6 months to check for delayed response and recurrence. For the treated patients, the SALT score, which quantifies what percentage of scalp surface area is affected, served as the measure of disease severity. In both human patients and the C3H/HeJ mouse model, the study applied high-throughput TCRbeta sequencing to look at T cell clonal expansion in alopecia areata. In humans, TCRbeta sequencing was performed on scalp tissue and on sorted CD4+ and CD8+ peripheral blood T cells from healthy controls and from patients with patchy or totalis/universalis alopecia areata. Biopsies were taken from tofacitinib-treated patients at baseline and at 4 and 24 weeks of treatment, and a later scalp biopsy was taken in several of the tofacitinib-treated patients. Scalp clonality was compared across normal scalp (n=4), patchy alopecia areata scalp (n=8), and alopecia totalis/universalis scalp (n=8). The RNA source kit depended on sample type: the PAXgene miRNA kit for fixed scalp, the miRNeasy kit for PBMCs, and the RNeasy kit for mouse skin. TCRbeta CDR3 regions were amplified by immunoSEQ multiplex PCR with 35 Vbeta forward and 13 Jbeta reverse primers. General study outcomes and caveats: The treated cohort was small, with a single nonresponder, so links between baseline CD8+ expansion and response need larger studies. Shared TCR sequences between patients were less evident than in mice, which may be partly attributable to HLA diversity in the patient population. Resident alphabeta T cells in normal human skin are also sequenced, complicating scalp TCR repertoire analysis, unlike mouse skin dominated by gammadelta T cells. Higher clonality and more expanded CD8+ clones were observed in lesional scalp than in normal scalp, particularly in alopecia totalis/universalis, a finding suggestive of antigenic drive. With tofacitinib, both scalp clonality and the number of expanded CD8+ clones among the top 100 scalp clones went down significantly. During tofacitinib treatment, many expanded lesional clones remained in scalp and blood, and this persistence may partly explain relapse after treatment is stopped.

Receptor libraries were prepared by the immunoSEQ multiplex PCR assay. To provide template for TCR sequencing, every sample had RNA extracted and reverse transcribed into cDNA. First-strand cDNA was synthesized with SuperScript III using a 2:1 mix of oligo-dT and random hexamers. A synthetic immune receptor repertoire was used to assess amplification bias, and residual bias was removed computationally. For the original study's pipeline: Raw reads were preprocessed to remove errors, and CDR3 was defined by IMGT conventions from the conserved cysteine to phenylalanine. Clonality was computed by normalizing Shannon entropy by log2 of the number of productive unique TCRs and subtracting the result from 1. Scalp TCRbeta sequences were cross-referenced with sorted blood CD4 and CD8 repertoires so that the CD4 or CD8 identity of scalp clones could be inferred. The table comes from immuneACCESS by way of TCRdb, which keeps in-frame sequences with V and J called. Part of the clones is missing from these tables; in studies checked, under half for an unresolved V gene and the rest for unknown reasons. V and J calls and clone size are given by that table; D and trimming were obtained from the DNA. The sample data list about 190,000 clones, and 60% of these were observed just once. Over 1% of the sample comes from the top ten.

For this clone: Its antigen specificity is not known. Per-nucleotide qualities are absent, and no much larger clonotype sits a single base away.

From the cysteine up to the phenylalanine, the CDR3 has a length of 16 residues. Of all the DNA, just the CDR3 is kept, 48 bases in frame from base 1. V is cut by 1 base and J by 5 bases, and the space between the germline ends is 13 bases. In the germline V gene (reference sequence), CDR1 corresponds to SGHKS and CDR2 to YYEKEE. This specimen's time point label, per the study, means: 20 to 30 weeks on oral tofacitinib. The sample's treatment or condition label, in plain terms: oral pan-JAK inhibitor, 5-10 mg twice daily. From alopecia areata patients, peripheral blood was collected along with lesional scalp punch biopsies. After PBMCs were isolated by density centrifugation and stained for CD3, CD4 and CD8, a FACSAria was used to sort CD4+ and CD8+ T cells.

The sample was CD4+ T cells sorted from blood, taken at week 24, from a patient treated with tofacitinib. The receptor chain draws on TRBV5-5 and TRBJ1-6; a weak D assignment points to TRBD1 (5 bases agree). This receptor was taken from a human donor with alopecia areata. This receptor has the CDR3 CASSLTGPENNSPLHF. The sequence in DNA is TGTGCCAGCAGCTTGACAGGCCCAGAAAATAATTCACCCCTCCACTTT.